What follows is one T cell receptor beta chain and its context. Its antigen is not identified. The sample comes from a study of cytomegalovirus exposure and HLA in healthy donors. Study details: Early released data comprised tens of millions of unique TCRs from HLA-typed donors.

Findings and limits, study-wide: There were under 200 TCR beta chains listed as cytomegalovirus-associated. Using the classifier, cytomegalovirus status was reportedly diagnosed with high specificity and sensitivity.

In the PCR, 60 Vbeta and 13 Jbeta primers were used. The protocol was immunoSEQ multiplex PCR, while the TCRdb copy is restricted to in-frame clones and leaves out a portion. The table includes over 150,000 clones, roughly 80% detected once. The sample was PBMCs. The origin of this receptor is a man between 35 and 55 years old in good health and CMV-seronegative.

The CDR3 here is CASSISGGGTDTQYF. The CDR3 DNA reads as TGTGCCAGCAGCATTAGCGGGGGGGGCACAGATACGCAGTATTTT. V gene TRBV7-3 combines with J gene TRBJ2-3, with TRBD2 matching over 11 bases. The CDR3 sequence is 15 residues long. V dropped 5 bases and J dropped 1; count of bases not matched to a gene: 2. Germline V gives CDR1 SGHTA, CDR2 FQGTGA.